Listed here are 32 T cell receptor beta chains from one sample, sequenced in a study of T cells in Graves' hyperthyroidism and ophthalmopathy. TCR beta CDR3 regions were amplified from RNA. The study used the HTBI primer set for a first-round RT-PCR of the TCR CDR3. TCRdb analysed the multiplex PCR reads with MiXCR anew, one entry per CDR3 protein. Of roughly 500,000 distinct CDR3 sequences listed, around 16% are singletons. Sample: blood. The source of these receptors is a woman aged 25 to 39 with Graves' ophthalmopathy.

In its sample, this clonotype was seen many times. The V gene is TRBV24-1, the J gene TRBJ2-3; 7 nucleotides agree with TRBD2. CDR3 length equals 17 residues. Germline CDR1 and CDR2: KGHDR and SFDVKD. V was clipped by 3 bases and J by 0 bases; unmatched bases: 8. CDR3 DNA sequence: TGTGCCACCAGTGATCCCCTAGCGGAGCCTAGCACAGATACGCAGTATTTT. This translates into CATSDPLAEPSTDTQYF.

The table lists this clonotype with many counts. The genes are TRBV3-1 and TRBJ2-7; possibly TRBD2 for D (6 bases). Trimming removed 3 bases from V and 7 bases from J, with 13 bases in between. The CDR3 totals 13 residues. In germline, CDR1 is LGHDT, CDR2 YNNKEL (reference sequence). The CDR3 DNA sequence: TGTGCCAGCAGCCACCTGGGGGAGGATGAGCAGTACTTC. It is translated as CASSHLGEDEQYF.

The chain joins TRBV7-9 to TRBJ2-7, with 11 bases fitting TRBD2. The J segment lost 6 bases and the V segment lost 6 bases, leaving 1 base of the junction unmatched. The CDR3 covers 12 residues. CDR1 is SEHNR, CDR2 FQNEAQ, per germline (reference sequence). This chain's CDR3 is CASRLAGGEQYF. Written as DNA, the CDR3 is TGTGCCAGCAGGCTAGCGGGGGGCGAGCAGTACTTC.

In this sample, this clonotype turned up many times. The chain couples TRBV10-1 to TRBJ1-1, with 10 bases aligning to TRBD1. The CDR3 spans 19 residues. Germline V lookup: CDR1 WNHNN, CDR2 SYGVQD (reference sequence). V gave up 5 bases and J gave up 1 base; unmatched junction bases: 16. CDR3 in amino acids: CASSPKPPGTGASNTEAFF. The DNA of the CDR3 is TGCGCCAGCAGTCCTAAACCCCCCGGGACAGGGGCATCGAACACTGAAGCTTTCTTT.

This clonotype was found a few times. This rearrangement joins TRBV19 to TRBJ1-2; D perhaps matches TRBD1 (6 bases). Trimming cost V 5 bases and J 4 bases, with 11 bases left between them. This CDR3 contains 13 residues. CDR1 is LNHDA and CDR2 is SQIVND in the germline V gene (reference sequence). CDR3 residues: CASSGRGGYGYTF. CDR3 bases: TGTGCCAGTAGTGGCAGGGGAGGCTATGGCTACACCTTC.

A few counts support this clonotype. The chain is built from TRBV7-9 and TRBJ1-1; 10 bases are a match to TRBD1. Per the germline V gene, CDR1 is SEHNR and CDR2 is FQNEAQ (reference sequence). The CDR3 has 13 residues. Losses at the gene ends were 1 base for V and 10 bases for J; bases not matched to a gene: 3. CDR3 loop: CASSLEWDRGAFF. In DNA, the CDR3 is TGTGCCAGCAGCTTAGAGTGGGACAGGGGAGCTTTCTTT.

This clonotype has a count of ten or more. The CDR3 DNA sequence: TGTGCCAGCAGTCATGGGGCGGGAGATGGAGAGACCCAGTACTTC. Amino acid sequence: CASSHGAGDGETQYF. The V gene is TRBV2, the J gene TRBJ2-5; 7 positions agree with TRBD2. This CDR3 comprises 15 residues. V dropped 5 bases and J dropped 4; count of bases not matched to a gene: 10. Germline V gene sequence: CDR1 SNHLY, CDR2 FYNNEI.

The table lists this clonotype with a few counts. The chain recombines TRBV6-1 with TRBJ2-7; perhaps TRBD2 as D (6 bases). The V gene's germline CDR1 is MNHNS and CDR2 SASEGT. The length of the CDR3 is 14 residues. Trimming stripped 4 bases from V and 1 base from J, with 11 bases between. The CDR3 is CASSVPGLSYEQYF. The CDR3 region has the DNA TGTGCCAGCAGTGTGCCGGGACTGTCCTACGAGCAGTACTTC.

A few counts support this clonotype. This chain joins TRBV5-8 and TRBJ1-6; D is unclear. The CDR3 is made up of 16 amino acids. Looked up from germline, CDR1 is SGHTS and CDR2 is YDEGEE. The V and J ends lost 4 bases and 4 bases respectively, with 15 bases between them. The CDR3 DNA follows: TGTGCCAGCAGCCCCTGGAGGTCGGTGTATAATTCACCCCTCCACTTT. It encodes CASSPWRSVYNSPLHF.

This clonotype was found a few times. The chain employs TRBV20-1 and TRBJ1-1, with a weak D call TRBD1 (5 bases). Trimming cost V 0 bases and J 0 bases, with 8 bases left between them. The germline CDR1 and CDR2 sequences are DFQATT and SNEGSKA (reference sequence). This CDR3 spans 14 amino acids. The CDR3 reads CSAREGGMNTEAFF. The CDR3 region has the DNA TGCAGTGCTAGAGAGGGGGGAATGAACACTGAAGCTTTCTTT.

CDR3 in amino acids: CASSSRRTGTSYNEQFF. The CDR3 DNA reads as TGCGCCAGCAGCTCCCGAAGGACAGGCACCTCCTACAATGAGCAGTTCTTC. The rearrangement links TRBV4-3 to TRBJ2-1, with 7 bases matching TRBD1. This CDR3 comprises 17 residues. Germline V gene data show CDR1 as LGHNA and CDR2 as YSLEER. V lost 5 bases and J lost 0; bases outside the gene matches: 10.

CDR3 loop: CASSVAGLAGDEQYF. CDR3 sequence (DNA): TGTGCCAGCAGCGTAGCAGGACTAGCGGGAGACGAGCAGTACTTC. The genes are TRBV9 and TRBJ2-7, with 13 positions matching TRBD2. Germline CDR1 SGDLS, CDR2 YYNGEE. The CDR3 is 15 amino acids. Trimming took 0 bases from V and 5 from J; bases not matched to a gene: 2.

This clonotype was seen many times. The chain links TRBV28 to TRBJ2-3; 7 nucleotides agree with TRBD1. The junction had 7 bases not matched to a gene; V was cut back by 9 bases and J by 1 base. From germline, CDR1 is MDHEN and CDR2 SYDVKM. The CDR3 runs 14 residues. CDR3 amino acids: CASQRQGGTDTQYF. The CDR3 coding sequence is TGTGCCAGTCAACGACAGGGAGGCACAGATACGCAGTATTTT.

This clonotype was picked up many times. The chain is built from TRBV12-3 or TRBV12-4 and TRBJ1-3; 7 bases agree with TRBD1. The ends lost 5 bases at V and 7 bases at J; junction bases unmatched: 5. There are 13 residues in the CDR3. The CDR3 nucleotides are TGTGCCAGCAGTCTCTCACAGGGGAACACCATATATTTT. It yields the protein CASSLSQGNTIYF.

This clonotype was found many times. The CDR3 sequence: CASSGTGFPYEQYF. The CDR3 region has the DNA TGTGCCAGCAGCGGTACAGGGTTCCCCTACGAGCAGTACTTC. This chain uses TRBV11-2 with TRBJ2-7, with a weak D call TRBD1 (6 bases). Germline loops: CDR1 SGHAT, CDR2 FQNNGV. Trimming stripped 5 bases from V and 2 bases from J, with 13 bases between. The CDR3 is 14 amino acids.

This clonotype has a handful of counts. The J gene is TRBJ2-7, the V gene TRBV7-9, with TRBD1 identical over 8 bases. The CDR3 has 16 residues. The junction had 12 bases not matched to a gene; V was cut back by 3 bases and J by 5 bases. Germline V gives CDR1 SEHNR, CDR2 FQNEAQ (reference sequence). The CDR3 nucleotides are TGTGCCAGCAGCTTTGACCGGACAGGGTTAGGTAACGAGCAGTACTTC. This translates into CASSFDRTGLGNEQYF. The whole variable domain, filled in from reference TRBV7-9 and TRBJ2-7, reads DTGVSQNPRHKITKRGQNVTFRCDPISEHNRLYWYRQTLGQGPEFLTYFQNEAQLEKSRLLSDRFSAERPKGSFSTLEIQRTEQGDSAMYLCASSFDRTGLGNEQYFGPGTRLTVT.

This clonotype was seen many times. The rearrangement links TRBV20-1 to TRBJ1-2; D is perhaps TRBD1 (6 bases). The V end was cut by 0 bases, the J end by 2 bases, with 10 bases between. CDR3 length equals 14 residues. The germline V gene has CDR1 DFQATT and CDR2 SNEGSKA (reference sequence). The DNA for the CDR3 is TGCAGTGCTAGAGATCATCAGGGGAACTATGGCTACACCTTC. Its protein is CSARDHQGNYGYTF.

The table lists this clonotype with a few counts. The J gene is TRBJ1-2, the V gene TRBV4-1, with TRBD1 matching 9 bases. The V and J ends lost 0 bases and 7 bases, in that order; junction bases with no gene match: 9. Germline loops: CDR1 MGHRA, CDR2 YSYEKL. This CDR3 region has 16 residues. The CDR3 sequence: CASSQDRRQGGGGYTF. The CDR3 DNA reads TGCGCCAGCAGCCAAGATCGTCGACAGGGGGGAGGTGGCTACACCTTC.

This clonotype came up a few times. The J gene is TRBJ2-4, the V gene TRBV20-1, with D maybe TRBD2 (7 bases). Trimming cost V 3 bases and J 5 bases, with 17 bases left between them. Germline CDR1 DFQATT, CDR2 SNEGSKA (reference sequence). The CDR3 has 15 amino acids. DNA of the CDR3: TGCAGTGCTAGCTGGGGCACGGGGGGCCAAAACATTCAGTACTTC. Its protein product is CSASWGTGGQNIQYF.

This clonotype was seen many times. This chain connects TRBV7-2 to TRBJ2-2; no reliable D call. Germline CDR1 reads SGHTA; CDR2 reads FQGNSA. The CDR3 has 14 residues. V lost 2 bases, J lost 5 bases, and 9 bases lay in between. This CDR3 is CASSLLGGTGELFF. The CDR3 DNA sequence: TGTGCCAGCAGCTTATTGGGTGGAACCGGGGAGCTGTTTTTT.

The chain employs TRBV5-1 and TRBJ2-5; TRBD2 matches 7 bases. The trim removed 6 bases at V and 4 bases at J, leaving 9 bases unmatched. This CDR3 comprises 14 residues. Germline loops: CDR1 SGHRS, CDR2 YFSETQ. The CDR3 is CASTPGGLRETQYF. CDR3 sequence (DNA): TGCGCCAGCACCCCGGGGGGACTGCGAGAGACCCAGTACTTC.

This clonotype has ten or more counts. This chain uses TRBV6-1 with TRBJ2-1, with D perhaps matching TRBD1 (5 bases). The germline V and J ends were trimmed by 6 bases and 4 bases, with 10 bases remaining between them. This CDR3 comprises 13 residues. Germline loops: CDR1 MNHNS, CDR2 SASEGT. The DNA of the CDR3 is TGTGCCAGCAGCGAGACAGAATACAATGAGCAGTTCTTC. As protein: CASSETEYNEQFF.

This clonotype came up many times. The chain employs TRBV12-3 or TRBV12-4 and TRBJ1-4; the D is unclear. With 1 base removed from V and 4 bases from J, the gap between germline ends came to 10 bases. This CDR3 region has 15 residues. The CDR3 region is CASSLGWGFNEKLFF. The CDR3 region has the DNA TGTGCCAGCAGTTTAGGATGGGGTTTTAATGAAAAACTGTTTTTT.

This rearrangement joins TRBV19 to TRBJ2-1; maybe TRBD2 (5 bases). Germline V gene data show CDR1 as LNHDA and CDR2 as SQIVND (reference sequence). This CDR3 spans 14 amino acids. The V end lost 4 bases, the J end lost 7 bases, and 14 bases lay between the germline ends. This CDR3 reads CASSTQAGGNEQFF. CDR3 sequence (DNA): TGTGCCAGTAGTACCCAAGCCGGCGGGAATGAGCAGTTCTTC.

The CDR3 here is CSARETGGTDTQYF. In nucleotides, the CDR3 is TGCAGTGCTAGAGAGACAGGGGGCACAGATACGCAGTATTTT. The chain has TRBV20-1 and TRBJ2-3; 8 bases are a match to TRBD1. This CDR3 comprises 14 residues. Germline V lookup: CDR1 DFQATT, CDR2 SNEGSKA (reference sequence). Losses at the gene ends were 0 bases for V and 1 base for J; bases not matched to a gene: 0.

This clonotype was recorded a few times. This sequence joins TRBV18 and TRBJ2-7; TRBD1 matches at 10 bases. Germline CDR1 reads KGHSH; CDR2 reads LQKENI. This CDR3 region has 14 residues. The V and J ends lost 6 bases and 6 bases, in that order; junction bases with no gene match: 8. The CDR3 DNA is TGTGCCAGCTCTCAGGGACAGGGGCTCTCCGAGCAGTACTTC. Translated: CASSQGQGLSEQYF.

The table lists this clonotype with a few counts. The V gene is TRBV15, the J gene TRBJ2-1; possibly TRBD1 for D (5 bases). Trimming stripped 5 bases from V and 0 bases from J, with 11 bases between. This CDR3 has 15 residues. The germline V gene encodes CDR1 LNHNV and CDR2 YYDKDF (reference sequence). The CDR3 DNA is TGTGCCACCAGCGTAGACAGATTCTCCTACAATGAGCAGTTCTTC. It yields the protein CATSVDRFSYNEQFF.

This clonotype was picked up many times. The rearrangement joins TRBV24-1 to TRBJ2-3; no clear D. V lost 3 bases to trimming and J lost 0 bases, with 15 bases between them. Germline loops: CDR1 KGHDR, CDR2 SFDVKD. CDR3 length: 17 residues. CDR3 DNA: TGTGCCACCAGTGATCCCATGGATCTCCAAAGCACAGATACGCAGTATTTT. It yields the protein CATSDPMDLQSTDTQYF.

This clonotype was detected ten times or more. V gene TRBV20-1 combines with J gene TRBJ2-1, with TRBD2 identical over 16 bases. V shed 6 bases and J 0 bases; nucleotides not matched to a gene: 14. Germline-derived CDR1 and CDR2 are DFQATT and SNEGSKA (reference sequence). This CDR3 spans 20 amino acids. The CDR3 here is CSAPGGAGLAGGSSYNEQFF. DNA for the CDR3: TGCAGTGCCCCCGGGGGGGCGGGACTAGCGGGAGGGAGCTCCTACAATGAGCAGTTCTTC.

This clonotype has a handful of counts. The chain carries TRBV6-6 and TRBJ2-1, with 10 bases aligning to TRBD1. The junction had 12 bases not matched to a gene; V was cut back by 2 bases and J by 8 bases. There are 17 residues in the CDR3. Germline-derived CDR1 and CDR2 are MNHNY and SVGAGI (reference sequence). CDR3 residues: CASSYLTGQGISYEQFF. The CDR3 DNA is TGTGCCAGCAGTTACCTAACGGGACAGGGGATTTCCTATGAGCAGTTCTTC.

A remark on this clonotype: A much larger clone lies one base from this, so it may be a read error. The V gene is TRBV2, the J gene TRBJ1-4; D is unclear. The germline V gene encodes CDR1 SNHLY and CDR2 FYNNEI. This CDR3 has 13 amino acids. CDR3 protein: CASTRAFREKPFF. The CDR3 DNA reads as TGTGCCAGCACTCGAGCCTTTCGAGAAAAACCGTTTTTT.

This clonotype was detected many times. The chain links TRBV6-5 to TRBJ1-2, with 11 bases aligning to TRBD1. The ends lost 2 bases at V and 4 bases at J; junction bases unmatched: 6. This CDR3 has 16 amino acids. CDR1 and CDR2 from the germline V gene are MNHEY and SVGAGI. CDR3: CASSYRRTGGGYGYTF. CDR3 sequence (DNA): TGTGCCAGCAGTTACCGCCGGACAGGGGGCGGCTATGGCTACACCTTC.